This T cell receptor (beta chain) was found in a study of shared clonotypes between healthy human individuals. Looking at the study overall: For every donor, three CD4 naive, three CD4 memory, two CD8 naive and one CD8 memory plates were used.

In the naive CD8 group, cells lacked CD45RO and were positively selected for CCR7, so terminally differentiated effector memory CD45RA+ cells were left out. Regarding this clone: Its antigen is unknown.

Per the germline V gene, CDR1 is MGHRA and CDR2 is YSYEKL. Trimming took off 2 bases at V and 4 bases at J, with 11 bases between the two ends. This CDR3 has 15 residues. Study-level findings and limits: With several donors compared, around 5.4% of naive CD4 clonotypes were shared. Memory subsets generally showed lower estimated richness than naive subsets.

The data were produced by immunoSEQ multiplex PCR, yet TCRdb's version contains in-frame clones alone and is incomplete. Altogether fewer than 800,000 clones are present, 92% being singletons, with the ten largest covering 24%. The receptor was derived from a man younger than 40 in good health. The chain recombines TRBV4-1 with TRBJ1-4; D unclear. Sequenced material: naive CD8+ T cells sorted from blood. DNA for the CDR3: TGCGCCAGCAGCCAACCTACAGACCGTAATGAAAAACTGTTTTTT. This codes for CASSQPTDRNEKLFF.